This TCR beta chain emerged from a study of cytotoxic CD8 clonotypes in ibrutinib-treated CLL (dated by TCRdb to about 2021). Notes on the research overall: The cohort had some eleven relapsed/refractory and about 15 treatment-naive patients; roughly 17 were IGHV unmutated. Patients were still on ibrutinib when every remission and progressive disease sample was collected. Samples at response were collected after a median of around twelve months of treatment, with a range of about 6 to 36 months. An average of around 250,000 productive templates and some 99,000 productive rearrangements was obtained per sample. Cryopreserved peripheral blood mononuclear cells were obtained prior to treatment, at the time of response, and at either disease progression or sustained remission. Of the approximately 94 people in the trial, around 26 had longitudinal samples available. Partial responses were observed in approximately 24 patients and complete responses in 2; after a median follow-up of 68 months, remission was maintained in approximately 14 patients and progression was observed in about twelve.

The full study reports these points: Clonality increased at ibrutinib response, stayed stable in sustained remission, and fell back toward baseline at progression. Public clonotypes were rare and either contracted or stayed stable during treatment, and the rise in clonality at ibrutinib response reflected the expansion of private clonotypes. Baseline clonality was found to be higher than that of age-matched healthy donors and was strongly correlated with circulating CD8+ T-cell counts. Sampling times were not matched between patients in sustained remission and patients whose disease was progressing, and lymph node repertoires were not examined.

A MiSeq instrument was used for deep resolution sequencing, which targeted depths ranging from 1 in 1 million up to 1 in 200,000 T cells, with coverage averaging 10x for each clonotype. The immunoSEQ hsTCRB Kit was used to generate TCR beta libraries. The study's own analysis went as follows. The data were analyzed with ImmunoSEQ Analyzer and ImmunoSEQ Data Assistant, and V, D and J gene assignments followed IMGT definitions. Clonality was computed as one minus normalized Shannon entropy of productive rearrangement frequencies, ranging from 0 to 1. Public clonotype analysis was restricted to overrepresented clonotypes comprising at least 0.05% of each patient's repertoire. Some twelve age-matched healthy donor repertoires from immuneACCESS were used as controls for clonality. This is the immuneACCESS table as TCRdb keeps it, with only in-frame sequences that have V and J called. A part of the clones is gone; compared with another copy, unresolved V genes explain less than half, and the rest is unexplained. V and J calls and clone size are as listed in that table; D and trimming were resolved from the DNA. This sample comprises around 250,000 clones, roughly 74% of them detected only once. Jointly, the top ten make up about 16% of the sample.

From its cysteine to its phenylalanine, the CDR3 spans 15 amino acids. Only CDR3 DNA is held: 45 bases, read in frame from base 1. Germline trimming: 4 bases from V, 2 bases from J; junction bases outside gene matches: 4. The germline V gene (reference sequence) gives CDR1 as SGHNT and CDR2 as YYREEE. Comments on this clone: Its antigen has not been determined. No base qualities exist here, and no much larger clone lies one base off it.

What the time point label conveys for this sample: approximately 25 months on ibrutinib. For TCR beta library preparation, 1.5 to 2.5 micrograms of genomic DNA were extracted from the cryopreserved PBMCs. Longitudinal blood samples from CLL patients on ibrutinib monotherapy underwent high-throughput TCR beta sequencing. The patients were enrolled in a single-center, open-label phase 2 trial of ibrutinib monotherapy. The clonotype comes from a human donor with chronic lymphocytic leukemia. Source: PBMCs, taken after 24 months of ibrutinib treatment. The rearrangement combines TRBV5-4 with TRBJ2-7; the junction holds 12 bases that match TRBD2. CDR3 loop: CASSETSGSAYEQYF. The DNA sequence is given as TGTGCCAGCAGCGAGACTAGCGGGAGCGCCTACGAGCAGTACTTC.